The 10 T cell receptor beta chains reported below all come from one sample, sequenced in a study of CD8 T cells in ankylosing spondylitis. Study outcomes and limitations: What seemed typical of ankylosing spondylitis blood was a TCR beta motif built from several highly homologous variants.

A single record per CDR3 protein comes from TCRdb applying MiXCR to the 5' RACE reads. The sample yields 500,000 to 650,000 distinct CDR3 sequences, under 5.5% seen once. For these TCRs, the target antigens are not known. Sequenced: blood, either unsorted or a sorted T cell fraction (not recorded which). These receptors all stem from a male donor with ankylosing spondylitis.

This clonotype was counted at least ten times. The V and J genes are TRBV6-5 and TRBJ2-5, with D perhaps TRBD1 (6 bases). The V end lost 3 bases, the J end lost 4 bases, and 15 bases lay between the germline ends. The germline CDR1 and CDR2 sequences are MNHEY and SVGAGI. This CDR3 comprises 15 residues. CDR3 sequence: CASSYQGWVGETQYF. DNA of the CDR3: TGTGCCAGCAGTTATCAGGGGTGGGTTGGAGAGACCCAGTACTTC.

This clonotype came up many times. The gene calls are TRBV5-6 and TRBJ2-7, with TRBD1 identical over 9 bases. The ends lost 6 bases at V and 2 bases at J; junction bases unmatched: 15. The CDR3 is 17 residues long. Germline CDR1 reads SGHDT; CDR2 reads YYEEEE. The CDR3 sequence is CASTPLVRTGAAYEQYF. For the CDR3, the DNA is TGTGCCAGCACCCCATTGGTACGGACAGGGGCAGCCTACGAGCAGTACTTC.

V gene TRBV4-3 combines with J gene TRBJ2-7; TRBD2 matches 8 bases. This CDR3 has 15 residues. Unmatched junction bases numbered 12, after V lost 8 bases and J lost 3 bases. Germline CDR1 is LGHNA and CDR2 is YSLEER. The CDR3 reads CASSKGGRLYYEQYF. CDR3 nucleotide sequence: TGCGCCAGCTCCAAGGGCGGGAGGCTATACTACGAGCAGTACTTC.

The CDR3 is CSAGGRTAYEQYF. The CDR3 DNA sequence: TGCAGTGCTGGCGGGAGAACCGCCTACGAGCAGTACTTC. The chain employs TRBV20-1 and TRBJ2-7; 7 bases align to TRBD2. This CDR3 is built from 13 residues. With 5 bases clipped from V and 2 bases from J, the junction kept 6 bases outside the gene matches. Germline V gene lookup returns CDR1 DFQATT and CDR2 SNEGSKA (reference sequence).

This clonotype was detected many times. CDR3 loop: CASSLNSGGHQPQHF. The CDR3 DNA follows: TGTGCCAGCAGCCTAAATTCCGGGGGGCATCAGCCCCAGCATTTT. The V gene is TRBV11-2, the J gene TRBJ1-5, with D tentatively TRBD1 (6 bases). The CDR3 is 15 amino acids. Germline loops: CDR1 SGHAT, CDR2 FQNNGV. Trimming took off 5 bases at V and 5 bases at J, with 16 bases between the two ends.

At least ten counts were recorded for this clonotype. The chain recombines TRBV9 with TRBJ2-2; the D gene is possibly TRBD2 (5 bases). The germline gives CDR1 SGDLS, CDR2 YYNGEE. V lost 0 bases and J 5 bases, leaving 8 bases between the germline ends. This CDR3 is 14 amino acids long. The DNA of the CDR3 is TGTGCCAGCAGCGTAGCGAGGGAAACCGGGGAGCTGTTTTTT. This codes for CASSVARETGELFF.

This clonotype was observed at least ten times. The chain carries TRBV20-1 and TRBJ2-1; TRBD2 matches 10 bases. Germline V CDR1 and CDR2: DFQATT, SNEGSKA (reference sequence). The junction had 6 bases not matched to a gene; V was cut back by 3 bases and J by 4 bases. The length of the CDR3 is 15 residues. CDR3 region: CSASSGTSAYNEQFF. The CDR3 coding sequence is TGCAGTGCTAGCTCCGGGACTAGCGCGTACAATGAGCAGTTCTTC.

This clonotype was seen repeatedly, ten times or more. The chain couples TRBV7-8 to TRBJ2-1, with 7 bases aligning to TRBD2. The V gene end was trimmed by 5 bases and the J gene end by 2 bases; junction bases not matched to a gene: 6. The germline V gene has CDR1 SGHVS and CDR2 FQNEAQ. CDR3 length equals 15 residues. CDR3 DNA sequence: TGTGCCAGCAGCCCTCAGCGGGGCGCCTACAATGAGCAGTTCTTC. Protein: CASSPQRGAYNEQFF.

This clonotype was observed many times. This chain joins TRBV5-1 and TRBJ2-1; 10 nucleotides match TRBD2. The CDR3 sequence is 15 residues long. The junction had 3 bases not matched to a gene; V was cut back by 3 bases and J by 3 bases. Germline loops: CDR1 SGHRS, CDR2 YFSETQ. Written as DNA, the CDR3 is TGCGCCAGCAGCTGGGGACTAGCGCTCTACAATGAGCAGTTCTTC. It is translated as CASSWGLALYNEQFF.

Notes on this clonotype: One end of the junction fails to match germline, which may point to a read error. The J gene is TRBJ2-4, the V gene TRBV2; 12 nucleotides line up with TRBD2. The CDR3 has 19 amino acids. CDR1 is SNHLY and CDR2 is FYNNEI in the germline V gene. CDR3 loop: CAISLGGLAGEAAKNIQYF. In nucleotides, the CDR3 is TGTGCCATCAGTTTAGGGGGACTAGCGGGCGAGGCGGCCAAAAACATTCAGTACTTC.